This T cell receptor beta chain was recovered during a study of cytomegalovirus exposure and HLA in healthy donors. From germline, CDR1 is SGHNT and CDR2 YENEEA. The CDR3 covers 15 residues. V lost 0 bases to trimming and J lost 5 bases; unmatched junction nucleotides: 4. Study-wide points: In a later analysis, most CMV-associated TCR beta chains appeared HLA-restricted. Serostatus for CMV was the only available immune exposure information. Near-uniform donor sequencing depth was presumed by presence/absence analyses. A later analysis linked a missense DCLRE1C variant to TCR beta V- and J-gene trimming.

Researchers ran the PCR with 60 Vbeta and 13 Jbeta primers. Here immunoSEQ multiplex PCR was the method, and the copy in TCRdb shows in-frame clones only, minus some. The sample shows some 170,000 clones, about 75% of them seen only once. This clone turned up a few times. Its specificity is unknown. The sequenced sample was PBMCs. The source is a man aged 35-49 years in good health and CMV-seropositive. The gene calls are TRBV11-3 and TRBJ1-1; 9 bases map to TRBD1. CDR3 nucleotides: TGTGCCAGCAGCTTAGAAGGGACAGGGCGTACTGAAGCTTTCTTT. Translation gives CASSLEGTGRTEAFF.